These T cell receptor beta chains were read from a single sample in a study of response to subunit inactivated influenza vaccine. MiXCR was run by TCRdb on the RT-PCR reads, yielding one entry per CDR3 protein. The sample carries roughly 700,000 distinct CDR3 sequences, more than 11% recorded once. The sequenced sample was PBMCs from blood, obtained 14 days before vaccination. Every receptor here comes from a man in his forties or fifties who received an inactivated influenza vaccine. Both conserved end residues are part of each CDR3.

13,TRBV9,CASSLRGYNEQFF
15,TRBV7-2,CASSLGQISYNEQFF
15,TRBV5-5,CASSSNPGQAYEQYF
17,TRBV5-6,CASSLEPDHSYNSPLHF
13,TRBV20-1,CSARDGIGQVYTF
15,TRBV5-1,CASSINSGANEKLFF
15,TRBV5-1,CASSERLDRASEQYF
16,TRBV7-2,CASSPREGTVGGELFF
15,TRBV18,CASKTPGALYGELFF
16,TRBV7-2,CASSLVGGGFSYEQYF
17,TRBV27,CASTRSVLAGGINEQFF
14,TRBV7-2,CASSSGHGATEAFF
15,TRBV5-6,CASSLRRGNYHEQYF
16,TRBV2,CASSEFRLAVSYEQYF
15,TRBV10-3,CATELRDGGGNEQFF
15,TRBV5-1,CASSRLAGTDYEQYF
13,TRBV5-8,CASSPGPPRTQYF
15,TRBV3-1,CASSQFPETHHGYTF
15,TRBV7-2,CASSPAGTLYNEQFF
15,TRBV18,CASSPQGRGNSPLHF
16,TRBV19,CASSARWDKLTDTQYF
13,TRBV4-1,CASSLTVNEKLFF
13,TRBV29-1,CSVDSGSFVEQFF
15,TRBV5-1,CASSRQGPNTGELFF
15,TRBV7-2,CASSFTTSGAGELFF
13,TRBV4-2,CASSQGDRETQYF
16,TRBV11-2,CASSSQVFHSYNEQFF
15,TRBV12-3/TRBV12-4,CASRAGLAGVNEQFF
14,TRBV12-3/TRBV12-4,CASSLFLDGGTQYF
14,TRBV12-3/TRBV12-4,CASSFHRSSYEQYF
13,TRBV25-1,CASSELGNTEAFF
15,TRBV7-2,CASSPRTGGYSPLHF
14,TRBV5-5,CASSSFGWGEKLFF
16,TRBV28,CASSFSSGGGSNEQFF
15,TRBV7-2,CASSFSSGGVNEQFF
13,TRBV14,CASSARTSAEQYF
17,TRBV5-1,CASSPGSTGTLSYEQYF
13,TRBV7-2,CASSLDREGESFF
13,TRBV12-3/TRBV12-4,CASSRGQSHEQYF
17,TRBV10-2,CASSNRMPFGTDYGYTF
15,TRBV7-2,CASRPGGGPQETQYF
14,TRBV7-2,CASSSNRVQETQYF
15,TRBV7-9,CASSPPGGSYNEQFF
15,TRBV12-3/TRBV12-4,CASSPAGTLGYEQYF
15,TRBV3-1,CASSQQGQAANVLTF
14,TRBV7-2,CATHRGSGTGELFF
12,TRBV29-1,CSVETGAGELFF
20,TRBV20-1,CSATRRRDSGRGGGTDTQYF
16,TRBV6-2/TRBV6-3,CASSHADVGGANVLTF
14,TRBV28,CASSAGGGQETQYF
19,TRBV15,CATSRDGPATSSGANVLTF
13,TRBV5-1,CASSRDAKETQYF
14,TRBV5-8,CASSQDWGNYEQYF